The rows below give T cell receptor beta chains drawn from one sample of a study of blood T cell repertoires in COVID-19. Generated by immunoSEQ multiplex PCR, the TCRdb table keeps only in-frame clones and is missing some. The table records fewer than 35,000 clones, more than 85% of them present only once. The specimen was peripheral blood. These receptors all stem from a human donor in a cohort sampled during active COVID-19. Each CDR3 is given with its conserved first and last residue. Each record gives: CDR3 length, clone size, V gene, J gene, D gene, CDR3 protein, CDR3 DNA. The D gene is left open where the match is weak. The size entry is marked missing in some rows and otherwise reads once, few, many or a size class.

cdr3_length: 12
clone_size: .
v_call: TRBV27
j_call: TRBJ2-3
d_call: .
cdr3_aa: CASSLRSDTQYF
cdr3_nt: TGTGCCAGCAGTTTACGGTCAGATACGCAGTATTTT

cdr3_length: 14
clone_size: .
v_call: TRBV7-3
j_call: TRBJ2-7
d_call: TRBD1
cdr3_aa: CASSLRTGPTEQYF
cdr3_nt: TGTGCCAGCAGCTTAAGGACAGGCCCTACGGAGCAGTACTTC

cdr3_length: 16
clone_size: once
v_call: TRBV28
j_call: TRBJ1-2
d_call: .
cdr3_aa: CASNPQRGTGNYGYTF
cdr3_nt: TGTGCCAGCAACCCACAGAGGGGGACGGGAAACTATGGCTACACCTTC

cdr3_length: 15
clone_size: .
v_call: TRBV4-2
j_call: TRBJ2-7
d_call: TRBD2
cdr3_aa: CASSQETGGPNEQYF
cdr3_nt: TGTGCCAGCAGCCAAGAGACGGGAGGGCCGAACGAGCAGTACTTC

cdr3_length: 14
clone_size: .
v_call: TRBV18
j_call: TRBJ2-1
d_call: .
cdr3_aa: CASSKDSPYNEQFF
cdr3_nt: TGTGCCAGCTCAAAAGACAGCCCTTACAATGAGCAGTTCTTC

cdr3_length: 12
clone_size: .
v_call: TRBV29-1
j_call: TRBJ1-1
d_call: .
cdr3_aa: CSVVYAGTEAFF
cdr3_nt: TGCAGCGTTGTATACGCGGGCACTGAAGCTTTCTTT

cdr3_length: 15
clone_size: .
v_call: TRBV7-8
j_call: TRBJ1-2
d_call: TRBD1
cdr3_aa: CASSLLGTGLYGYTF
cdr3_nt: TGTGCCAGCAGCTTATTGGGGACAGGACTCTATGGCTACACCTTC

cdr3_length: 15
clone_size: .
v_call: TRBV24-1
j_call: TRBJ2-1
d_call: TRBD2
cdr3_aa: CATRGTSGRGGEQFF
cdr3_nt: TGTGCCACCAGGGGGACTAGCGGGAGGGGTGGTGAGCAGTTCTTC

cdr3_length: 14
clone_size: .
v_call: TRBV5-1
j_call: TRBJ2-3
d_call: .
cdr3_aa: CASPGAGATDTQYF
cdr3_nt: TGCGCCAGCCCCGGGGCGGGGGCCACAGATACGCAGTATTTT

cdr3_length: 14
clone_size: .
v_call: TRBV4-3
j_call: TRBJ1-2
d_call: TRBD1
cdr3_aa: CASSQDHRGDGYTF
cdr3_nt: TGCGCCAGCAGCCAAGACCACAGGGGAGATGGCTACACCTTC

cdr3_length: 14
clone_size: .
v_call: TRBV2
j_call: TRBJ2-3
d_call: TRBD2
cdr3_aa: CASSDLAGGDTQYF
cdr3_nt: TGTGCCAGCAGTGACCTAGCGGGAGGGGATACGCAGTATTTT

cdr3_length: 15
clone_size: .
v_call: TRBV6-4
j_call: TRBJ2-1
d_call: TRBD2
cdr3_aa: CASSPSGRALEEQFF
cdr3_nt: TGTGCCAGCAGTCCAAGCGGGAGGGCCCTCGAGGAGCAGTTCTTC

cdr3_length: 15
clone_size: .
v_call: TRBV4-1
j_call: TRBJ2-3
d_call: TRBD2
cdr3_aa: CASSQGAGEADTQYF
cdr3_nt: TGCGCCAGCAGCCAAGGGGCGGGAGAGGCAGATACGCAGTATTTT

cdr3_length: 14
clone_size: .
v_call: TRBV14
j_call: TRBJ2-3
d_call: .
cdr3_aa: CASSQGPITDTQYF
cdr3_nt: TGTGCCAGCAGCCAAGGGCCGATCACAGATACGCAGTATTTT

cdr3_length: 15
clone_size: .
v_call: TRBV7-2
j_call: TRBJ2-3
d_call: TRBD2
cdr3_aa: CASSLGGRGTDTQYF
cdr3_nt: TGTGCCAGCAGCTTAGGCGGGAGGGGCACAGATACGCAGTATTTT

cdr3_length: 15
clone_size: .
v_call: TRBV6-4
j_call: TRBJ2-2
d_call: TRBD2
cdr3_aa: CASSPFSGSTGELFF
cdr3_nt: TGTGCCAGCAGTCCTTTTAGCGGGAGCACCGGGGAGCTGTTTTTT

cdr3_length: 15
clone_size: .
v_call: TRBV6-5
j_call: TRBJ2-1
d_call: TRBD2
cdr3_aa: CASSKVAGPYNEQFF
cdr3_nt: TGTGCCAGCAGCAAAGTAGCGGGCCCCTACAATGAGCAGTTCTTC

cdr3_length: 12
clone_size: .
v_call: TRBV7-9
j_call: TRBJ1-1
d_call: .
cdr3_aa: CASSLVSGDAFF
cdr3_nt: TGTGCCAGCAGCTTAGTGTCAGGGGACGCTTTCTTT

cdr3_length: 13
clone_size: .
v_call: TRBV29-1
j_call: TRBJ1-3
d_call: .
cdr3_aa: CSVVFPRLNTIYF
cdr3_nt: TGCAGCGTTGTGTTTCCCCGTCTAAACACCATATATTTT

cdr3_length: 15
clone_size: .
v_call: TRBV7-6
j_call: TRBJ2-3
d_call: TRBD2
cdr3_aa: CASSSTSGILDTQYF
cdr3_nt: TGTGCCAGCAGCTCCACTAGCGGGATTCTCGATACGCAGTATTTT

cdr3_length: 16
clone_size: .
v_call: TRBV11-1
j_call: TRBJ2-2
d_call: TRBD1
cdr3_aa: CASSRLRTGHTGELFF
cdr3_nt: TGTGCCAGCAGCCGTCTCCGGACAGGTCACACCGGGGAGCTGTTTTTT

cdr3_length: 14
clone_size: few
v_call: TRBV10-3
j_call: TRBJ2-5
d_call: TRBD1
cdr3_aa: CAISEGQGPETQYF
cdr3_nt: TGTGCCATCAGTGAGGGACAGGGCCCAGAGACCCAGTACTTC

cdr3_length: 15
clone_size: .
v_call: TRBV7-2
j_call: TRBJ1-1
d_call: .
cdr3_aa: CASSLVAGAITEAFF
cdr3_nt: TGTGCCAGCAGCTTAGTAGCAGGGGCAATCACTGAAGCTTTCTTT

cdr3_length: 16
clone_size: .
v_call: TRBV3-1/TRBV3-2
j_call: TRBJ2-1
d_call: .
cdr3_aa: CASSQDWREPRNEQFF
cdr3_nt: TGTGCCAGCAGCCAAGATTGGCGGGAACCGAGGAATGAGCAGTTCTTC

cdr3_length: 14
clone_size: .
v_call: TRBV18
j_call: TRBJ2-7
d_call: TRBD1
cdr3_aa: CASSPQGAVYEQYF
cdr3_nt: TGTGCCAGCTCACCGCAGGGGGCAGTCTACGAGCAGTACTTC

cdr3_length: 16
clone_size: .
v_call: TRBV2
j_call: TRBJ2-1
d_call: TRBD2
cdr3_aa: CASRDLLAGEMNEQFF
cdr3_nt: TGTGCCAGCAGAGACCTCCTAGCGGGAGAGATGAATGAGCAGTTCTTC

cdr3_length: 15
clone_size: .
v_call: TRBV5-4
j_call: TRBJ2-1
d_call: TRBD2
cdr3_aa: CASSLFSGAYNEQFF
cdr3_nt: TGTGCCAGCAGCCTTTTTAGCGGGGCCTACAATGAGCAGTTCTTC

cdr3_length: 17
clone_size: .
v_call: TRBV27
j_call: TRBJ2-5
d_call: TRBD1
cdr3_aa: CASSPTLDRGRRETQYF
cdr3_nt: TGTGCCAGCAGCCCGACGCTGGACAGGGGGCGTAGGGAGACCCAGTACTTC

cdr3_length: 15
clone_size: once
v_call: TRBV9
j_call: TRBJ2-3
d_call: TRBD2
cdr3_aa: CASSALAGGGDTQYF
cdr3_nt: TGTGCCAGCAGCGCACTAGCGGGAGGGGGAGATACGCAGTATTTT

cdr3_length: 17
clone_size: .
v_call: TRBV5-1
j_call: TRBJ1-1
d_call: TRBD1
cdr3_aa: CASSLSGTGSRNTEAFF
cdr3_nt: TGCGCCAGCAGCTTGTCCGGGACAGGGAGTAGAAACACTGAAGCTTTCTTT

cdr3_length: 17
clone_size: .
v_call: TRBV29-1
j_call: TRBJ2-3
d_call: TRBD2
cdr3_aa: CSVTGLAGGTSTDTQYF
cdr3_nt: TGCAGCGTCACGGGACTAGCGGGAGGAACTAGCACAGATACGCAGTATTTT

cdr3_length: 13
clone_size: .
v_call: TRBV29-1
j_call: TRBJ1-1
d_call: .
cdr3_aa: CSVERGTNTEAFF
cdr3_nt: TGCAGCGTTGAACGGGGTACGAACACTGAAGCTTTCTTT

cdr3_length: 13
clone_size: once
v_call: TRBV7-6
j_call: TRBJ1-3
d_call: TRBD1
cdr3_aa: CASSLGQATTIYF
cdr3_nt: TGTGCCAGCAGCCTGGGACAGGCTACCACCATATATTTT

cdr3_length: 16
clone_size: .
v_call: TRBV6-5
j_call: TRBJ2-3
d_call: .
cdr3_aa: CASSYGGGPETDTQYF
cdr3_nt: TGTGCCAGCAGTTACGGGGGAGGCCCAGAGACAGATACGCAGTATTTT

cdr3_length: 17
clone_size: .
v_call: TRBV28
j_call: TRBJ2-1
d_call: TRBD1
cdr3_aa: CASSFPRRDRRYNEQFF
cdr3_nt: TGTGCCAGCAGTTTCCCTCGTCGGGACAGGAGGTACAATGAGCAGTTCTTC

cdr3_length: 17
clone_size: .
v_call: TRBV10-3
j_call: TRBJ1-3
d_call: TRBD1
cdr3_aa: CAISDSRTGQIGNTIYF
cdr3_nt: TGTGCCATCAGTGACTCACGGACAGGGCAAATTGGAAACACCATATATTTT

cdr3_length: 14
clone_size: .
v_call: TRBV7-2
j_call: TRBJ1-5
d_call: TRBD1
cdr3_aa: CASSPGGVNQPQHF
cdr3_nt: TGTGCCAGCAGTCCAGGGGGCGTCAATCAGCCCCAGCATTTT

cdr3_length: 15
clone_size: .
v_call: TRBV9
j_call: TRBJ2-7
d_call: .
cdr3_aa: CASSPTGMWNYEQYF
cdr3_nt: TGTGCCAGCAGCCCCACCGGGATGTGGAACTACGAGCAGTACTTC

cdr3_length: 15
clone_size: once
v_call: TRBV10-1
j_call: TRBJ1-2
d_call: .
cdr3_aa: CASSEMAETNYGYTF
cdr3_nt: TGCGCCAGCAGTGAGATGGCAGAGACAAACTATGGCTACACCTTC

cdr3_length: 14
clone_size: .
v_call: TRBV25-1
j_call: TRBJ1-2
d_call: .
cdr3_aa: CASSEPAGIYGYTF
cdr3_nt: TGTGCCAGCAGTGAACCCGCAGGAATCTATGGCTACACCTTC

cdr3_length: 14
clone_size: .
v_call: TRBV5-5
j_call: TRBJ2-3
d_call: TRBD2
cdr3_aa: CASSPTVAGDTQYF
cdr3_nt: TGTGCCAGCAGCCCGACGGTAGCGGGAGATACGCAGTATTTT

cdr3_length: 14
clone_size: .
v_call: TRBV7-3
j_call: TRBJ2-5
d_call: TRBD2
cdr3_aa: CASSLIAGEETQYF
cdr3_nt: TGTGCCAGCAGCTTAATAGCGGGAGAGGAGACCCAGTACTTC

cdr3_length: 15
clone_size: .
v_call: TRBV30
j_call: TRBJ1-5
d_call: .
cdr3_aa: CAWSEGGGFNQPQHF
cdr3_nt: TGTGCCTGGAGTGAAGGGGGGGGGTTCAATCAGCCCCAGCATTTT

cdr3_length: 17
clone_size: .
v_call: TRBV19
j_call: TRBJ1-4
d_call: TRBD1
cdr3_aa: CASSIGNRGRAREKLFF
cdr3_nt: TGTGCCAGTAGTATTGGAAACAGGGGGCGCGCCCGTGAAAAACTGTTTTTT

cdr3_length: 12
clone_size: .
v_call: TRBV30
j_call: TRBJ1-2
d_call: .
cdr3_aa: CAWSIGGSGYTF
cdr3_nt: TGTGCCTGGAGTATAGGGGGTAGTGGCTACACCTTC

cdr3_length: 14
clone_size: few
v_call: TRBV7-8
j_call: TRBJ1-1
d_call: .
cdr3_aa: CASSSRTVYTEAFF
cdr3_nt: TGTGCCAGCAGCTCCAGGACAGTTTACACTGAAGCTTTCTTT

cdr3_length: 15
clone_size: .
v_call: TRBV9
j_call: TRBJ2-3
d_call: .
cdr3_aa: CASSPRVGGLDTQYF
cdr3_nt: TGTGCCAGCAGCCCCCGGGTAGGGGGTCTAGATACGCAGTATTTT

cdr3_length: 15
clone_size: .
v_call: TRBV30
j_call: TRBJ2-7
d_call: TRBD1
cdr3_aa: CAWSPGQGSSYEQYF
cdr3_nt: TGTGCCTGGAGCCCGGGACAGGGGAGCTCCTACGAGCAGTACTTC

cdr3_length: 14
clone_size: .
v_call: TRBV6-5
j_call: TRBJ2-3
d_call: TRBD2
cdr3_aa: CASSRGLAGDTQYF
cdr3_nt: TGTGCCAGCAGTCGAGGACTAGCAGGAGATACGCAGTATTTT

cdr3_length: 12
clone_size: once
v_call: TRBV30
j_call: TRBJ2-5
d_call: TRBD1
cdr3_aa: CAWRDDREKSYF
cdr3_nt: TGTGCCTGGAGAGACGACAGGGAGAAATCGTACTTC